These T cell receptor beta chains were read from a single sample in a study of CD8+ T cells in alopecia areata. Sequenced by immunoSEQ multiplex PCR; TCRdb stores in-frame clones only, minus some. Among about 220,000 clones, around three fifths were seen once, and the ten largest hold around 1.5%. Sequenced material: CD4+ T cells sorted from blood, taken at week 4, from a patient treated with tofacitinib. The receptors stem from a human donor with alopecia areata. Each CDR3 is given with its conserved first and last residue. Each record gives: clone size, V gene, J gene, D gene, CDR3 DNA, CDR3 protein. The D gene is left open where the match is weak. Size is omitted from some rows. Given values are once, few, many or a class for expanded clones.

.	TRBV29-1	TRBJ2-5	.	TGCAGCGTTGGACAGGTCAAGGAGACCCAGTACTTC	CSVGQVKETQYF
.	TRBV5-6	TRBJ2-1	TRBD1	TGTGCCAGCAGCGCACCCCTGCCGGGACAGGGTGGTAATGAGCAGTTCTTC	CASSAPLPGQGGNEQFF
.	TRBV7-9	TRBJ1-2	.	TGTGCCAGCAGCTCTACTCCCTCTAACTATGGCTACACCTTC	CASSSTPSNYGYTF
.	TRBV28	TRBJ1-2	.	TGTGCCAGCAATATCAGGGTGGAGGGCTACACCTTC	CASNIRVEGYTF
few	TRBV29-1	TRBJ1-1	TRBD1	TGCAGCGTCCTGGGACAGTTGAACACTGAAGCTTTCTTT	CSVLGQLNTEAFF
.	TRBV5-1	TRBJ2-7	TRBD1	TGCGCCAGCAGCCCGATAGTGGGACAGGGGGCGAGCGAGCAGTACTTC	CASSPIVGQGASEQYF
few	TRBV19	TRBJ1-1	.	TGTGCCAGTAGTACTAGACAGGCTCGTGAAGCTTTCTTT	CASSTRQAREAFF
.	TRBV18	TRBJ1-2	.	TGTGCCAGCTCACCAGGACAGAACTATGGCTACACCTTC	CASSPGQNYGYTF
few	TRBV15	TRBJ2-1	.	TGTGCCACCAGTCCTACAGGAGTGTTGTCGAATGAGCAGTTCTTC	CATSPTGVLSNEQFF
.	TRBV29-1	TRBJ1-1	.	TGCAGCGTTGAACACGGGAACACTGAAGCTTTCTTT	CSVEHGNTEAFF
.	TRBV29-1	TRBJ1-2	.	TGCAGCGTTCTACCCCGTACCAACTATGGCTACACCTTC	CSVLPRTNYGYTF
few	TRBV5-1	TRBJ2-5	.	TGCGCCAGCAGCTTGGAGGGGCGCCAAGAGACCCAGTACTTC	CASSLEGRQETQYF
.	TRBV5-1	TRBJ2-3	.	TGCGCCAGCAGCCTAGCCCTGACTAGTCAAGATACGCAGTATTTT	CASSLALTSQDTQYF
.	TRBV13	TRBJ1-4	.	TGTGCCAGCAGCTTAGGGAGCAGGGGCCCTACCGAAAAACTGTTTTTT	CASSLGSRGPTEKLFF
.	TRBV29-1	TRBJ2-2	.	TGCAGCGGCGGGCACACCGGGGAGCTGTTTTTT	CSGGHTGELFF
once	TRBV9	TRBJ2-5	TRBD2	TGTGCCAGCAGCTTTAGCGGGGGGGTTCAGGAGACCCAGTACTTC	CASSFSGGVQETQYF
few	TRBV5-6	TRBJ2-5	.	TGTGCCAGCAGCCCGATGGGGGCCGGGCAAGAGACCCAGTACTTC	CASSPMGAGQETQYF
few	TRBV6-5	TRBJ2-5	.	TGTGCCAGCAGTTACAGGCGGGGACAAGAGACCCAGTACTTC	CASSYRRGQETQYF
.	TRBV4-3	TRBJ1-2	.	TGCGCCAGCAGCCAAGATCACCGGGAGGGTGGCTACACCTTC	CASSQDHREGGYTF
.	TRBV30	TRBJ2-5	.	TGTGCCTGGAGTGTACTTCTGGCGGAGACCCAGTACTTC	CAWSVLLAETQYF